This T cell receptor (beta chain) was identified during a study of radiotherapy plus CTLA-4 blockade in lung cancer. The study's findings and limits: Once radiotherapy plus ipilimumab had been given, TCR clones derived from tumor expanded in blood.

TCRdb's table, derived via immunoSEQ multiplex PCR, lists solely in-frame clones and lacks some. In the table there are around 110,000 clones, under 90% of which are singletons. This clone was seen only once. Antigen: not known. The germline V and J ends were trimmed by 3 bases and 1 base, with 12 bases remaining between them. The germline V gene has CDR1 LGHNA and CDR2 YSLEER. This CDR3 is 15 amino acids long. This material consisted of peripheral blood, taken from a patient treated with radiotherapy plus ipilimumab. The chain links TRBV4-3 to TRBJ1-2; a weak D match, TRBD1 (5 bases). The TCR originated in a human donor with non-small cell lung cancer that progressed on radiotherapy plus ipilimumab. Some clones in this sample may be carry-over from other donors' samples. The CDR3, as DNA: TGCGCCAGCAGCCAGATTTGGGGGGGTAACTATGGCTACACCTTC. Protein: CASSQIWGGNYGYTF.